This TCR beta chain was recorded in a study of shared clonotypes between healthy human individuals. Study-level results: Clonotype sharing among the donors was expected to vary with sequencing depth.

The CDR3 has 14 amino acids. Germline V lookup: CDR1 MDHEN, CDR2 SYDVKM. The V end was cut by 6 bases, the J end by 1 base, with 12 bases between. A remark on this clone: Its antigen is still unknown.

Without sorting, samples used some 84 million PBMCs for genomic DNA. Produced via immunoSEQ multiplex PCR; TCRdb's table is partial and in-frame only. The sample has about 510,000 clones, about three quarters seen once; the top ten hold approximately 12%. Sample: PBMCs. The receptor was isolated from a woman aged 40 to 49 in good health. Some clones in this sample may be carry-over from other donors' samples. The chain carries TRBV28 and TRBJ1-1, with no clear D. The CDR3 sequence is CASRRRVQNTEAFF. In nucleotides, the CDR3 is TGTGCCAGCAGGCGGCGGGTCCAGAACACTGAAGCTTTCTTT.